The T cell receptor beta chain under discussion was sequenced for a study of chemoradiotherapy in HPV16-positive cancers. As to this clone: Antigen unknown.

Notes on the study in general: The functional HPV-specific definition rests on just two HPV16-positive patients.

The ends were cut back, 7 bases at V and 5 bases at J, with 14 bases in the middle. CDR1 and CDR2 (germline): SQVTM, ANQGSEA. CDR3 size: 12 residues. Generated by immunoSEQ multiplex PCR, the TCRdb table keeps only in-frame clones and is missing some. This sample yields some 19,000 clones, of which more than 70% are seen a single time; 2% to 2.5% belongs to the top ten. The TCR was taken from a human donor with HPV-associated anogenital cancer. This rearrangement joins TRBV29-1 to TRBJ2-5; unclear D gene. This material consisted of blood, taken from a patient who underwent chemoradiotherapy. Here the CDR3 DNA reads TGCAGCGCCTCCCTCGGTGGGGAGACCCAGTACTTC. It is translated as CSASLGGETQYF.